This T cell receptor (beta chain) was captured in a study of T cell repertoires in cytomegalovirus infection (dated by TCRdb to about 2019). With regard to the full study: The HLA type of each donor mattered for the analysis, because public TCR beta signatures pointed to carriage of CMV infection along with the matching HLA type.

Compared with germline, V lacks 2 bases and J lacks 1 base; bases without a gene match: 7. There are 18 amino acids in the CDR3, from cysteine to phenylalanine inclusive. Just CDR3 DNA is preserved here, 54 bases in frame from base 1. The germline V gene encodes CDR1 SGHRS and CDR2 YFSETQ. The data were produced on an Illumina HiSeq 1500. Using fastp trimming at Q25 and MiXCR clonotype assembly, TCRdb reanalyzed the public sequencing data and kept in-frame beta chains. For every CDR3 protein sequence, its rows merge into one entry that carries the most common genes and DNA. The sample table contains 680,000 or so distinct CDR3 sequences; only one count was recorded for about 40% of them. The ten largest clones take up under 3.5% of the sample. What the work shows at the level of the full study, not this receptor alone: Carriers of CMV infection plus the relevant HLA type were discriminated by the cumulative frequency of public TCR beta family members in the study cohort and in an independent approximately 350-donor cohort. In the ex vivo response, HLA-C-restricted CMV-specific TCR beta clonotypes were dominant, and in two of eight donors the single most frequent clonotype came from this HLA-C-restricted group.

This clonotype was seen a handful of times. Its specific antigen is unknown. No base quality values were provided; no much bigger clone lies one nucleotide off. This clonotype was sampled from a human donor in good health (CMV status not recorded). Some clones in this sample may be carry-over from other donors' samples. Sequencing input: PBMCs. The receptor chain draws on TRBV5-1 and TRBJ2-1; TRBD2 lines up with 12 middle nucleotides. The DNA reads as follows: TGCGCCAGCAGCTTATCGGCTAGCGGGAGGGCTTCCTACAATGAGCAGTTCTTC. Translated, it gives CASSLSASGRASYNEQFF.